This entry is about one TCR beta chain. This entry comes from a study of cytomegalovirus exposure and HLA in healthy donors. Sequencing used immunoSEQ multiplex PCR; TCRdb keeps in-frame clones, though not all of them. The sample carries under 300,000 clones, approximately 84% recorded once. The germline gives CDR1 SQVTM, CDR2 ANQGSEA. The trim removed 6 bases at V and 2 bases at J, leaving 4 bases unmatched. This CDR3 contains 12 residues. The TCR sequence derives from a woman aged 25 to 39 in good health and CMV-seropositive. This chain connects TRBV29-1 to TRBJ2-7; 7 bases match TRBD1. Input material: PBMCs. The CDR3 DNA follows: TGCAGCGTCGGGGACAGCGCCTACGAGCAGTACTTC. This translates into CSVGDSAYEQYF.